The clone carrying this TCR beta chain came up a few times. Its antigen is undetermined. Just one base apart from a much larger clone, this may be a read error. This sample is part of a study of T-cell reconstitution after alpha-beta-depleted transplantation in children. Study-wide results and limits: High day-60 TCRbeta diversity in some patients came from surviving recipient T cells and thymic progenitors. T-cell numbers and diversity one year post-transplant derived largely from freshly generated T cells.

The CDR3 runs 17 residues. Germline V CDR1 and CDR2: MNHEY, SMNVEV (reference sequence). The trim removed 3 bases at V and 9 bases at J, leaving 12 bases unmatched. For TCRbeta, the library was prepared with unique molecular identifiers. MiXCR was run by TCRdb on the PCR reads, yielding one entry per CDR3 protein. The table lists some 120,000 distinct CDR3 sequences, under 30% of them singletons. The J gene is TRBJ2-1, the V gene TRBV27; 12 positions agree with TRBD2. The material sequenced was PBMCs, mostly from graft donor cells, taken 180 days after TCRalphabeta/CD19-depleted stem cell transplant. The sequence was collected from a male patient aged 2-10 years who had a stem cell transplant for chronic granulomatous disease, so the T cells may come from the graft donor. CDR3 sequence: CASSFPSLAGGPSEQFF. The CDR3 region has the DNA TGTGCCAGCAGTTTCCCCTCTCTAGCGGGAGGGCCGAGTGAGCAGTTCTTC.